A selection of T cell receptor beta chains follows, all from one sample in a study of cytomegalovirus exposure and HLA in healthy donors. Generated by immunoSEQ multiplex PCR, the TCRdb table keeps only in-frame clones and is missing some. Of fewer than 70,000 clones in the sample, 65% to 90% were seen once. The sample comprised PBMCs. These receptors all stem from a human donor in good health. Each CDR3 is given with its conserved first and last residue. A D gene is named only where the DNA matches it firmly. A clone size is listed for some rows: how often the clone was seen (once, few, many), or a class if it is expanded.

DNA: TGTGCCACCAGCGAGATTTACGCAGGGGGCACTGAAGCTTTCTTT; CDR3: CATSEIYAGGTEAFF; V: TRBV15; J: TRBJ1-1; size: few; D: TRBD1
DNA: TGTGCCAGCAGCTTACTAACAGGGCGGGAGACCCAGTACTTC; CDR3: CASSLLTGRETQYF; V: TRBV7-8; J: TRBJ2-5; size: NA; D: NA
DNA: TGTGCCAGCAGCCTCCGGGACAGGTATAACGAGCAGTACTTC; CDR3: CASSLRDRYNEQYF; V: TRBV9; J: TRBJ2-7; size: NA; D: TRBD1
DNA: TGTGCCAGCAGCATTCTGGGGCTAGCGAAAGACCAAAATGAGCAGTTCTTC; CDR3: CASSILGLAKDQNEQFF; V: TRBV28; J: TRBJ2-1; size: NA; D: NA
DNA: TGTGCCAGCTCACCGGCTGGGACAGGGTTCGGCTACGAGCAGTACTTC; CDR3: CASSPAGTGFGYEQYF; V: TRBV18; J: TRBJ2-7; size: few; D: TRBD1
DNA: TGTGCCAGCAGGCTGGGACTAGCGGGGGGCCACAGCTCCTACGAGCAGTACTTC; CDR3: CASRLGLAGGHSSYEQYF; V: TRBV2; J: TRBJ2-7; size: once; D: TRBD2
DNA: TGTGCCAGCAGCGTAGTAGCGGGAGGTTTAGGGGATACGCAGTATTTT; CDR3: CASSVVAGGLGDTQYF; V: TRBV9; J: TRBJ2-3; size: NA; D: TRBD2
DNA: TGTGCCAGCAGTCTAGACAGGGTCAATTCACCCCTCCACTTT; CDR3: CASSLDRVNSPLHF; V: TRBV6-5; J: TRBJ1-6; size: NA; D: TRBD1
DNA: TGTGCCAGCTCACCGGGCGATGACTATGGCCACACCTTC; CDR3: CASSPGDDYGHTF; V: TRBV18; J: TRBJ1-2; size: once; D: NA
DNA: TGCGCCAGCAGCCAAGATCTCGCGCGGAGTAGTGGCTACACCTTC; CDR3: CASSQDLARSSGYTF; V: TRBV4-1; J: TRBJ1-2; size: NA; D: NA
DNA: TGCGCCAGCAGCGACAGACAGGGGGCAGATACGCAGTATTTT; CDR3: CASSDRQGADTQYF; V: TRBV5-1; J: TRBJ2-3; size: NA; D: TRBD1
DNA: TGTGCCAGCAGCACGGGACTGCAAGAGACCCAGTACTTC; CDR3: CASSTGLQETQYF; V: TRBV5-6; J: TRBJ2-5; size: NA; D: NA
DNA: TGCGCCAGCAGGGGGATTGTAGCGAGTAGCACAGATACGCAGTATTTT; CDR3: CASRGIVASSTDTQYF; V: TRBV5-1; J: TRBJ2-3; size: NA; D: NA
DNA: TGTGCCAGGACGGGGGGGCCGCAGTATGGCTACACCTTC; CDR3: CARTGGPQYGYTF; V: TRBV2; J: TRBJ1-2; size: NA; D: NA
DNA: TGCAGCGGTTACAGGGTGGGCTATGGCTACACCTTC; CDR3: CSGYRVGYGYTF; V: TRBV29-1; J: TRBJ1-2; size: NA; D: NA
DNA: TGTGCCAGCAGCACGCTCGGGACTAGCGTATACAATGAGCAGTTCTTC; CDR3: CASSTLGTSVYNEQFF; V: TRBV5-6; J: TRBJ2-1; size: NA; D: TRBD2
DNA: TGTGCCAGCAGTTCTCAGGGTCGTGGCTACACCTTC; CDR3: CASSSQGRGYTF; V: TRBV27; J: TRBJ1-2; size: NA; D: NA
DNA: TGTGCCAGCAGTTACTCGGAGGTTGGTGAAAAACTGTTTTTT; CDR3: CASSYSEVGEKLFF; V: TRBV6-5; J: TRBJ1-4; size: few; D: NA
DNA: TGTGCCAGCAGTTTAGGACAGGGGGAAGAAAAACTGTTTTTT; CDR3: CASSLGQGEEKLFF; V: TRBV28; J: TRBJ1-4; size: NA; D: TRBD1
DNA: TGTGCCAGCAGTTACGGGCAGGGAGGTACCTACGAGCAGTACTTC; CDR3: CASSYGQGGTYEQYF; V: TRBV6-5; J: TRBJ2-7; size: NA; D: NA
DNA: TGTGCTAGCAGCCCTCAGTCTCGACTTGCGAATGAGCAGTTCTTC; CDR3: CASSPQSRLANEQFF; V: TRBV7-7; J: TRBJ2-1; size: NA; D: NA
DNA: TGTGCCACCACAGGACAGGGATGGACTGAAGCTTTCTTT; CDR3: CATTGQGWTEAFF; V: TRBV15; J: TRBJ1-1; size: NA; D: TRBD1
DNA: TGTGCCAGTAGTATTGGGTTCCAGACAGATCAGCCCCAGCATTTT; CDR3: CASSIGFQTDQPQHF; V: TRBV19; J: TRBJ1-5; size: NA; D: NA
DNA: TGTGCCAGCAGCCAAGTTGGGACAGCGGGAGTTACAGATACGCAGTATTTT; CDR3: CASSQVGTAGVTDTQYF; V: TRBV7-9; J: TRBJ2-3; size: NA; D: NA
DNA: TGTGCCAGCAGTGAAGACTCCTTCTACGAGCAGTACTTC; CDR3: CASSEDSFYEQYF; V: TRBV2; J: TRBJ2-7; size: NA; D: NA
DNA: TGTGCCAGCAGCCCCGGGGGGGACACCAATCAGCCCCAGCATTTT; CDR3: CASSPGGDTNQPQHF; V: TRBV7-9; J: TRBJ1-5; size: NA; D: NA
DNA: TGCAGCCACAGGGGGTTTAGGCGGGACCATTACAATGAGCAGTTCTTC; CDR3: CSHRGFRRDHYNEQFF; V: TRBV29-1; J: TRBJ2-1; size: NA; D: TRBD1
DNA: TGTGCCTGGAGTGTAAGGACACTGGCAAGTAATTCACCCCTCCACTTT; CDR3: CAWSVRTLASNSPLHF; V: TRBV30; J: TRBJ1-6; size: NA; D: NA
DNA: TGTGCCAGCAGTTCTCCTAGCGGGGGGGTGGATACGCAGTATTTT; CDR3: CASSSPSGGVDTQYF; V: TRBV6-5; J: TRBJ2-3; size: NA; D: TRBD2
DNA: TGTGCCAGCAGTTGGGGGGGGAGCTCCTATAATTCACCCCTCCACTTT; CDR3: CASSWGGSSYNSPLHF; V: TRBV28; J: TRBJ1-6; size: NA; D: NA
DNA: TGTGCCACCAGCTCCGGCGGACTAGCGGTCTACGAGCAGTACTTC; CDR3: CATSSGGLAVYEQYF; V: TRBV15; J: TRBJ2-7; size: NA; D: TRBD2
DNA: TGTGCCAGCAGCCCGCCCCTCCGGGGGTCACCCCTCCACTTT; CDR3: CASSPPLRGSPLHF; V: TRBV7-9; J: TRBJ1-6; size: NA; D: NA
DNA: TGCGCCAGCAGCTCCCCGGGACTCAATGAGCAGTTCTTC; CDR3: CASSSPGLNEQFF; V: TRBV5-1; J: TRBJ2-1; size: few; D: NA
DNA: TGTGCCACCAGCAGAGATATGACGGCGGGGGGGCTGGAGACCCAGTACTTC; CDR3: CATSRDMTAGGLETQYF; V: TRBV15; J: TRBJ2-5; size: once; D: TRBD2
DNA: TGTGCCAGCAGCTTAAGGGGGGGGAGAAATGAGCAGTTCTTC; CDR3: CASSLRGGRNEQFF; V: TRBV7-2; J: TRBJ2-1; size: NA; D: NA
DNA: TGTGCCAGCAGGATTCGGGGTTTGGAGACCCAGTACTTC; CDR3: CASRIRGLETQYF; V: TRBV2; J: TRBJ2-5; size: NA; D: NA
DNA: TGTGCCAGCAGCCAACGGACTCCACCCGATGAGCAGTTCTTC; CDR3: CASSQRTPPDEQFF; V: TRBV5-5; J: TRBJ2-1; size: NA; D: NA
DNA: TGCGCCAGCAGTGAGTGGCAGGGGGACGGGGAGCTGTTTTTT; CDR3: CASSEWQGDGELFF; V: TRBV10-2; J: TRBJ2-2; size: NA; D: TRBD1
DNA: TGTGCCAGCAGCTTACAGGACTCGTGGAACGAGCAGTACTTC; CDR3: CASSLQDSWNEQYF; V: TRBV7-9; J: TRBJ2-7; size: NA; D: NA
DNA: TGCGCCAGCAGCCCCGGAAGAGCTAGCGACGAGCAGTACTTC; CDR3: CASSPGRASDEQYF; V: TRBV4-3; J: TRBJ2-7; size: NA; D: NA
DNA: TGTGCCAGCAGTTACTCGGAGGGCGCCCCAGATACGCAGTATTTT; CDR3: CASSYSEGAPDTQYF; V: TRBV6-6; J: TRBJ2-3; size: NA; D: NA
DNA: TGTGCCAGCAGCTTTCAGGGGGCGGAGACCCAGTACTTC; CDR3: CASSFQGAETQYF; V: TRBV7-9; J: TRBJ2-5; size: NA; D: TRBD1
DNA: TGTGCCAGCACTCACGCGGGGGGGCGAGCAGATACGCAGTATTTT; CDR3: CASTHAGGRADTQYF; V: TRBV7-8; J: TRBJ2-3; size: NA; D: TRBD2
DNA: TGCGCCAGCAGCCTCGCCCGAAGCCGGGACAGGGGTCCCTACGAGCAGTACTTC; CDR3: CASSLARSRDRGPYEQYF; V: TRBV4-1; J: TRBJ2-7; size: NA; D: TRBD1
DNA: TGTGCCAGCAGCGTAGCGGGAGACTACAATGAGCAGTTCTTC; CDR3: CASSVAGDYNEQFF; V: TRBV9; J: TRBJ2-1; size: NA; D: NA
DNA: TGTGCCAGCAGCCCGGGGACAGGGGATGAGACCCAGTACTTC; CDR3: CASSPGTGDETQYF; V: TRBV13; J: TRBJ2-5; size: NA; D: TRBD1
DNA: TGTGCCAGTAGTTATGACAGATACGAGCAGTACTTC; CDR3: CASSYDRYEQYF; V: TRBV19; J: TRBJ2-7; size: NA; D: NA
DNA: TGTGCCAGCAGGACTGAGCTATATGGCTACACCTTC; CDR3: CASRTELYGYTF; V: TRBV27; J: TRBJ1-2; size: NA; D: NA
DNA: TGTGCCAGCAGCTCGGGGCTAGCGGCCACCTACGAGCAGTACTTC; CDR3: CASSSGLAATYEQYF; V: TRBV7-6; J: TRBJ2-7; size: NA; D: TRBD2
DNA: TGTGCCAGCAGCCATTACCGGACAGCGGACAATTCACCCCTCCACTTT; CDR3: CASSHYRTADNSPLHF; V: TRBV4-2; J: TRBJ1-6; size: NA; D: NA
DNA: TGTGCCAGCTCACCACCCTCGGCAGGGCGGTACGAGCAGTACTTC; CDR3: CASSPPSAGRYEQYF; V: TRBV18; J: TRBJ2-7; size: once; D: NA
DNA: TGTGCCTGGAGTGTGGGCAGCAAAAACTATGGCTACACCTTC; CDR3: CAWSVGSKNYGYTF; V: TRBV30; J: TRBJ1-2; size: NA; D: NA